This T cell receptor beta chain comes out of a study of blood T cell repertoires in COVID-19. About the study: PBMCs, B-cell-depleted T cells, or T cells provided the cDNA or gDNA that made up the material.

Original analysis: Amplification from reference gene primers served as the basis for estimated nucleated cell counts. TCRdb's copy holds only in-frame clones and misses some; the assay was immunoSEQ multiplex PCR. V and J calls and clone size are copied from that table; D and trimming were computed from the DNA. The data contain approximately 85,000 clones, around 81% of them seen just once; the ten biggest clones take up approximately 10%. The CDR3 is 13 amino acids. The ends lost 5 bases at V and 5 bases at J; junction bases unmatched: 4. Germline CDR1 SGHTA, CDR2 FQGNSA. The chain recombines TRBV7-2 with TRBJ1-2; 8 bases agree with TRBD1. This TCR was sampled from a woman between 70 and 85 years old with active or convalescent COVID-19. The sequenced sample consisted of peripheral blood. CDR3 region: CASSPRTGYGYTF. In DNA form, the CDR3 reads TGTGCCAGCAGCCCCCGGACAGGGTATGGCTACACCTTC. Based on the CDR3 plus reference TRBV7-2 and TRBJ1-2, the full variable domain is GAGVSQSPSNKVTEKGKDVELRCDPISGHTALYWYRQSLGQGLEFLIYFQGNSAPDKSGLPSDRFSAERTGGSVSTLTIQRTQQEDSAVYLCASSPRTGYGYTFGSGTRLTVV.